This paragraph covers one TCR beta chain sequence. The antigen it recognizes is unknown. Base qualities are not recorded, but no much larger clone differs from it by a single base. CDR1 SGDLS and CDR2 YYNGEE are derived from the germline V gene. The V and J ends are trimmed by 3 bases and 0 bases, leaving 10 bases between them. From cysteine to phenylalanine, the CDR3 is 15 amino acids long. Here the CDR3 DNA is all that survives: 45 bases in frame from base 1. TCRbeta CDR3 regions were amplified from genomic DNA by means of the immunoSEQ Assay, a bias-controlled multiplex PCR. The authors processed their data as follows. The number of nucleated cells in each sample was estimated by amplification of reference gene primers within the assay. Sequence reads were collapsed and filtered to measure the absolute abundance of every unique TCRbeta CDR3 rearrangement. For each sample, productive Simpson clonality was calculated as the square root of Simpson's diversity index across productive rearrangements. In TCRdb, the immuneACCESS table is reduced to in-frame sequences with V and J assigned. These tables do not hold every clone; where another copy was compared, an unresolved V gene accounts for under half, and the others remain unexplained. V and J calls and clone size are those listed in that table; D and trimming were worked out from the DNA. The sample records about 240,000 clones, approximately 86% of which are singletons. The ten largest clones take up about 2.5% of the sample.

In the prospective study, participants were about 18 to 100 years old, resided in about two dozen geographic areas of the United States, and were enrolled through a virtual design. In the prospective study, cohorts were assigned on the basis of participant-reported clinical history obtained from a screening survey and a study questionnaire. In the prospective study, whole blood, serum and a nasopharyngeal or oropharyngeal swab were collected from each participant by mobile phlebotomists. Additional blood draws and questionnaires over a 2-month period could optionally be provided by prospective study participants. Before DNA extraction, blood samples from the prospective study were shipped at room temperature or frozen. This sample is part of a study of blood T cell repertoires in COVID-19 (dated by TCRdb to 2020 to 2022). Regarding the research as a whole: Collaborator samples came from the United States, Italy and Spain and covered acute and convalescent phases of COVID-19. The material from the prospective study consisted of cDNA or gDNA derived from T cells, B-cell-depleted T cells, or PBMCs. The dataset comprised deeply sampled blood TCRbeta repertoires from subjects exposed to, actively infected with, or recovered from COVID-19. The repertoires were made available in a free public database intended to serve as a resource for research on the immune response to SARS-CoV-2. Samples came from the ongoing ImmuneRACE study (first 160 participants) plus 1,254 subjects from 6 global collaborators. The sample metadata nearly always contained a de-identified subject ID, COVID-19 status, age in years and sex. Where available, HLA class I and class II types were taken from metadata supplied by the sample provider and were not determined by assay-based typing. The study at large found these results: The quantity of clinical and demographic metadata differed by source and by participant and was supplied without curation.

This TCR came from a woman aged 30 to 39 with acute COVID-19. Recombination connected TRBV9 to TRBJ1-3; the D gene is perhaps TRBD1, from 5 matching bases. The material sequenced was PBMCs or T cells enriched from blood (not recorded which). This receptor carries the CDR3 CASSGETVSGNTIYF. The nucleotide sequence is TGTGCCAGCAGCGGAGAGACAGTCTCTGGAAACACCATATATTTT.